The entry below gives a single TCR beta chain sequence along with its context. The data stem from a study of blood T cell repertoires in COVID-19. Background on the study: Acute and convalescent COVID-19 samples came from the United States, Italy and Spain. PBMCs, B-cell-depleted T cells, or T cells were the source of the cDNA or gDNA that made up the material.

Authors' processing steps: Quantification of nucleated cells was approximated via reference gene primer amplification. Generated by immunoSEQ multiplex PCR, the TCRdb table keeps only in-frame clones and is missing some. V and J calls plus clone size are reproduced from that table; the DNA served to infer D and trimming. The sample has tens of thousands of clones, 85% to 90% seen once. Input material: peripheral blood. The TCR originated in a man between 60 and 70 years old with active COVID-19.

The chain's CDR3 is CASSQPWDGSSYNEQFF. In nucleotides, the CDR3 is TGTGCCAGCAGCCAGCCCTGGGACGGGAGCTCCTACAATGAGCAGTTCTTC. The chain couples TRBV3-1 (or the pseudogene TRBV3-2) to TRBJ2-1; TRBD2 might be the D (6 bases). The CDR3 sequence is 17 residues long. Trimming shortened V by 3 bases and J by 0 bases, and 15 bases separated the two germline ends. Germline V gene data show CDR1 as LGHDT and CDR2 as YNNKEL (reference sequence).